This T cell receptor (beta chain) was found in a study of blood T cell repertoires in COVID-19. At the level of the study: Whether acute or convalescent, the COVID-19 samples came from the United States, Italy and Spain. T cells, B-cell-depleted T cells, or PBMCs provided the cDNA or gDNA that served as material.

The CDR3 sequence is 15 residues long. The germline V gene encodes CDR1 MNHEY and CDR2 SMNVEV (reference sequence). V was shortened by 0 bases and J by 2 bases, with 8 bases between the two germline ends. Original handling: Amplification of reference gene primers was used by the study to estimate nucleated cell counts. Here immunoSEQ multiplex PCR was the method, and the copy in TCRdb shows in-frame clones only, minus some. The DNA gave D and trimming, while V, J and clone size come from that table. The sample has about 140,000 clones, roughly 73% seen once. This receptor was identified in a woman aged 45-65 years with active or convalescent COVID-19. V is TRBV27 and J is TRBJ1-5, with D maybe TRBD1 (5 bases). Specimen: peripheral blood. CDR3 nucleotides: TGTGCCAGCAGTTTATCCCCGGGGGGCAATCAGCCCCAGCATTTT. Encoded protein: CASSLSPGGNQPQHF.